A selection of T cell receptor beta chains follows, all from one sample in a study of T cells expressing NK-cell markers. TCRdb reprocessed the 5' RACE reads and reports one entry per CDR3 protein, with no DNA. The sample totals roughly 390,000 distinct CDR3 sequences. Source material: blood T cells: a sorted CD56 or NKG2C T cell subset, CD4+ or CD8+ T cells, or bulk PBMC T cells (not recorded which). The receptors here all came from a man aged 18-70 years in good health. Both conserved end residues are part of each CDR3.

V	J	CDR3
TRBV27	TRBJ2-7	CASKRGTNTYEQYF
TRBV2	TRBJ2-2	CASSLLGLGGSGELFF
TRBV12-3/TRBV12-4	TRBJ1-3	CASSLGLARSGNTIYF
TRBV6-1	TRBJ1-3	CASSVYGSGNTIYF
TRBV3-1	TRBJ2-5	CASRTGGTAQYF
TRBV10-3	TRBJ1-1	CAISEAGGEITEAFF
TRBV11-1	TRBJ2-1	CASSLAGNHEQFF
TRBV21-1	TRBJ2-5	CASSTRTSGAGTQYF
TRBV6-5	TRBJ1-2	CASSYSLGRSYGYTF
TRBV6-5	TRBJ2-7	CASSYERQGANYEQYF
TRBV2	TRBJ2-5	CATEPKGAGETQYF
TRBV3-1	TRBJ2-4	CASSQDWASGGAENIQYF
TRBV19	TRBJ2-1	CASRPGGSGGHSYNEQFF
TRBV29-1	TRBJ2-5	CSVEILAETQYF
TRBV7-8	TRBJ2-7	CASSSATANEQYF
TRBV5-1	TRBJ2-5	CASSDGGSQETQYF
TRBV18	TRBJ2-2	CASSPRGTTGELFF